These 5 T cell receptor beta chains were sequenced from one sample in a study of cytomegalovirus exposure and HLA in healthy donors. This PCR relied on a set of 60 Vbeta primers and 13 Jbeta primers. TCRdb's copy holds only in-frame clones and misses some; the assay was immunoSEQ multiplex PCR. The repertoire has more than 200,000 clones, roughly 80% of them found once; the top ten carry 15% to 17%. The sequenced material came from PBMCs. Every receptor here comes from a man aged 35 to 55 in good health and CMV-seronegative.

This clone was detected only a few times. The rearrangement joins TRBV5-6 to TRBJ1-1; D is unclear. V was clipped by 1 base and J by 8 bases, with 9 bases between them. This CDR3 has 12 amino acids. Germline V gene lookup returns CDR1 SGHDT and CDR2 YYEEEE. CDR3 in DNA: TGTGCCAGCAGCTTGAGGGAGGGAGAAGCTTTCTTT. Amino acid sequence: CASSLREGEAFF.

The V call is TRBV29-1, the J call TRBJ2-3; 10 bases are shared with TRBD1. The germline CDR1 and CDR2 sequences are SQVTM and ANQGSEA. V lost 4 bases, J lost 4 bases, and 2 bases stayed unmatched. This CDR3 is 13 amino acids long. The CDR3 DNA follows: TGCAGCGTTGGACAGGGGGCTGCAGATACGCAGTATTTT. This sequence encodes CSVGQGAADTQYF.

In this sample, this clone turned up once. This rearrangement joins TRBV6-4 to TRBJ1-1; maybe TRBD1 (5 bases). Trimming took 0 bases from V and 1 from J, leaving 6 bases between them. Germline V gene sequence: CDR1 MRHNA, CDR2 SNTAGT. The CDR3 spans 14 residues. The CDR3 is CASSDSGQNTEAFF. The CDR3 coding sequence is TGTGCCAGCAGTGACTCTGGACAGAACACTGAAGCTTTCTTT.

The CDR3 DNA sequence: TGTGCCAGTAGTATAGCCGTAACCGGGGAGCTGTTTTTT. This sequence encodes CASSIAVTGELFF. The gene calls are TRBV19 and TRBJ2-2; D uncertain. Looked up from germline, CDR1 is LNHDA and CDR2 is SQIVND (reference sequence). The CDR3 consists of 13 residues. Between the trimmed V and J ends, which lost 1 base and 5 bases, there was a span of 5 bases. Full variable domain (outside the CDR3, taken from reference TRBV19 and TRBJ2-2): DGGITQSPKYLFRKEGQNVTLSCEQNLNHDAMYWYRQDPGQGLRLIYYSQIVNDFQKGDIAEGYSVSREKKESFPLTVTSAQKNPTAFYLCASSIAVTGELFFGEGSRLTVL.

The chain combines TRBV2 with TRBJ1-1; D ambiguous. Trimming removed 7 bases from V and 3 bases from J, with 9 bases in between. Germline V gene lookup returns CDR1 SNHLY and CDR2 FYNNEI. This CDR3 comprises 12 residues. The CDR3 nucleotides are TGTGCCAGCAAGGGAGGAGACACTGAAGCTTTCTTT. Encoded protein: CASKGGDTEAFF.